A selection of T cell receptor beta chains follows, all from one sample in a study of blood T cells in healthy people across ages. TCRdb used MiXCR to reprocess the 5' RACE reads, holding one entry per CDR3 protein. The sample yields roughly 900,000 distinct CDR3 sequences, 48% seen once. The sample comprised blood. Receptors were obtained from a man aged 25 to 40 in good health. Both conserved end residues are part of each CDR3. The order of the fields is D gene, J gene, V gene, clone size, CDR3 DNA, CDR3 protein. D genes are given only for firm matches. Clone size is shown for a subset of rows, as once, few, many or a class of expanded clone.

d_gene: NA; j_gene: TRBJ2-3; v_gene: TRBV7-2; abundance: NA; CDR3nt: TGTGCCAGCAGCACAGGCGGTAGTGCAGATACGCAGTATTTT; CDR3aa: CASSTGGSADTQYF
d_gene: TRBD1; j_gene: TRBJ1-2; v_gene: TRBV4-2; abundance: NA; CDR3nt: TGTGCCAGCAGCCAAGATCGAGGGGGCCATGGCTACACCTTC; CDR3aa: CASSQDRGGHGYTF
d_gene: TRBD2; j_gene: TRBJ2-3; v_gene: TRBV6-5; abundance: few; CDR3nt: TGTGCCATTAAAACTAGCGGCCTTAGCACAGATACGCAGTATTTT; CDR3aa: CAIKTSGLSTDTQYF
d_gene: TRBD1; j_gene: TRBJ2-1; v_gene: TRBV7-9; abundance: NA; CDR3nt: TGTGCCAGCAGTGGGCCCGGGACAGGGGGAATCAGTGAGCAGTTCTTC; CDR3aa: CASSGPGTGGISEQFF
d_gene: NA; j_gene: TRBJ2-5; v_gene: TRBV3-1; abundance: NA; CDR3nt: TGTGCCAGCAGCCAAGCGGGGCACTCCCAGTACTTC; CDR3aa: CASSQAGHSQYF
d_gene: NA; j_gene: TRBJ1-1; v_gene: TRBV30; abundance: NA; CDR3nt: TGTGCCTGGAGTGTGCCCCGCAGACGGGGATGGGCTGAAGCTTTCTTT; CDR3aa: CAWSVPRRRGWAEAFF
d_gene: TRBD2; j_gene: TRBJ2-5; v_gene: TRBV2; abundance: few; CDR3nt: TGTGCCAGCAACGGACTAGAGGGGACCCAGTACTTC; CDR3aa: CASNGLEGTQYF
d_gene: NA; j_gene: TRBJ2-5; v_gene: TRBV6-2/TRBV6-3; abundance: NA; CDR3nt: TGTGCCAGCAGTTACCCCCAGGGGAAGGAAGAGACCCAGTACTTC; CDR3aa: CASSYPQGKEETQYF
d_gene: NA; j_gene: TRBJ2-7; v_gene: TRBV27; abundance: few; CDR3nt: TGTGCCAGCAGCCCTGGGACTTTATACGAGCAGTACTTC; CDR3aa: CASSPGTLYEQYF
d_gene: NA; j_gene: TRBJ2-7; v_gene: TRBV29-1; abundance: few; CDR3nt: TGCAGCCCTGCGGGCTACGAGCAGTACTTC; CDR3aa: CSPAGYEQYF
d_gene: NA; j_gene: TRBJ1-2; v_gene: TRBV20-1; abundance: many; CDR3nt: TGCAGTGCTAGAGATATAGGGCAGGAGGCTTATGGCTACACCTTC; CDR3aa: CSARDIGQEAYGYTF
d_gene: TRBD1; j_gene: TRBJ2-7; v_gene: TRBV6-2/TRBV6-3; abundance: NA; CDR3nt: TGTGCCAGCAGCGTGGAGACAGGGTCTGACGAGCAGTACTTC; CDR3aa: CASSVETGSDEQYF
d_gene: TRBD1; j_gene: TRBJ1-1; v_gene: TRBV30; abundance: NA; CDR3nt: TGTGCCTGGAGGGTTACAGGGGGCGCAGCTTTCTTT; CDR3aa: CAWRVTGGAAFF
d_gene: NA; j_gene: TRBJ1-2; v_gene: TRBV29-1; abundance: many; CDR3nt: TGCAGCGTCCCAGCGGGGGGCGGATATGGCTACACCTTC; CDR3aa: CSVPAGGGYGYTF
d_gene: NA; j_gene: TRBJ2-7; v_gene: TRBV15; abundance: NA; CDR3nt: TGTGCCACCAGCGGAGATCCCCTTCTTGATCCCCAGTACGAGCAGTACTTC; CDR3aa: CATSGDPLLDPQYEQYF
d_gene: NA; j_gene: TRBJ1-6; v_gene: TRBV6-5; abundance: NA; CDR3nt: TGTGCCAGCAGTTCCCAACCCTCTGGGGCCCTATCACCCCTCCACTTT; CDR3aa: CASSSQPSGALSPLHF
d_gene: NA; j_gene: TRBJ1-4; v_gene: TRBV29-1; abundance: NA; CDR3nt: TGCAGCGTTGAAGGGGGCGGGGATGAAAAACTGTTTTTT; CDR3aa: CSVEGGGDEKLFF
d_gene: NA; j_gene: TRBJ1-5; v_gene: TRBV12-3/TRBV12-4; abundance: NA; CDR3nt: TGTGCCAGCAGTTCCCGGACAGTCAATCAGCCCCAGCATTTT; CDR3aa: CASSSRTVNQPQHF
d_gene: NA; j_gene: TRBJ1-5; v_gene: TRBV20-1; abundance: NA; CDR3nt: TGCAGTGCCCGAAATAAGGGGAGCCCCGGGCCTCTTTATAGCAATCAGCCCCAGCATTTT; CDR3aa: CSARNKGSPGPLYSNQPQHF
d_gene: NA; j_gene: TRBJ2-3; v_gene: TRBV3-1; abundance: NA; CDR3nt: TGTGCCAGCAGCCAAGGGGGGTTTAAAGATACGCAGTATTTT; CDR3aa: CASSQGGFKDTQYF
d_gene: NA; j_gene: TRBJ2-3; v_gene: TRBV7-9; abundance: NA; CDR3nt: TGTGCCAGCAGCTTAGAGGCTAGTAGCACAGATACGCAGTATTTT; CDR3aa: CASSLEASSTDTQYF
d_gene: NA; j_gene: TRBJ2-7; v_gene: TRBV6-2/TRBV6-3; abundance: once; CDR3nt: TGTGCCAGCAGTTCCGATCACCGGGGCAGATACGAGCAGTACTTC; CDR3aa: CASSSDHRGRYEQYF
d_gene: TRBD2; j_gene: TRBJ2-7; v_gene: TRBV4-1; abundance: NA; CDR3nt: TGCGCCAGCAGCCAAGAGGGCGGGGGGGCCTACGAGCGGTACTTC; CDR3aa: CASSQEGGGAYERYF
d_gene: TRBD2; j_gene: TRBJ2-5; v_gene: TRBV10-2; abundance: few; CDR3nt: TGCGCCAGCAGTGAGAGGAGCGGGGGACAAGAGACCCAGTACTTC; CDR3aa: CASSERSGGQETQYF
d_gene: TRBD2; j_gene: TRBJ2-7; v_gene: TRBV6-2/TRBV6-3; abundance: NA; CDR3nt: TGTGCCAGCACCACAGGACTAGACTACGAGCAGTACTTC; CDR3aa: CASTTGLDYEQYF
d_gene: TRBD2; j_gene: TRBJ2-1; v_gene: TRBV7-7; abundance: once; CDR3nt: TGTGCTAGCAGCTTGAGGACTAGTTCTGACGAGCAGTTCTTC; CDR3aa: CASSLRTSSDEQFF
d_gene: NA; j_gene: TRBJ2-1; v_gene: TRBV12-5; abundance: few; CDR3nt: TGTGCTAGTGATCACCGACGTGGACGGAGATACAATGAGCAGTTCTTC; CDR3aa: CASDHRRGRRYNEQFF
d_gene: NA; j_gene: TRBJ2-5; v_gene: TRBV12-3/TRBV12-4; abundance: NA; CDR3nt: TGTGCCAGCAGTTTAGTTTGGGAGACCCAGTACTTC; CDR3aa: CASSLVWETQYF
d_gene: NA; j_gene: TRBJ1-1; v_gene: TRBV7-7; abundance: few; CDR3nt: TGTGCTAGCAGCCTTCTTACTCGGTCTGAAGCTTTCTTT; CDR3aa: CASSLLTRSEAFF
d_gene: TRBD1; j_gene: TRBJ2-1; v_gene: TRBV27; abundance: many; CDR3nt: TGTGCCAGCAGTTTAACAGGGGTCGATGAGCAGTTCTTC; CDR3aa: CASSLTGVDEQFF
d_gene: NA; j_gene: TRBJ1-5; v_gene: TRBV11-3; abundance: NA; CDR3nt: TGTGCCAGCAGCTTATCGGGGGTTATTCAGCCCCAGCATTTT; CDR3aa: CASSLSGVIQPQHF
d_gene: NA; j_gene: TRBJ2-1; v_gene: TRBV14; abundance: few; CDR3nt: TGTGCCAGCAGCCAAGATTTCAGTTGGAATGAGCAGTTCTTC; CDR3aa: CASSQDFSWNEQFF
d_gene: TRBD2; j_gene: TRBJ2-1; v_gene: TRBV24-1; abundance: NA; CDR3nt: TGTGCCACCAGTGATTTGGATAGCGGGGGCCGAGGGAATGAGCAGTTCTTC; CDR3aa: CATSDLDSGGRGNEQFF
d_gene: TRBD1; j_gene: TRBJ2-1; v_gene: TRBV5-5; abundance: many; CDR3nt: TGTGCCAGCAGCGGCGGACAGGGATCCTACAATGAGCAGTTCTTC; CDR3aa: CASSGGQGSYNEQFF
d_gene: NA; j_gene: TRBJ2-3; v_gene: TRBV6-4; abundance: few; CDR3nt: TGTGCCAGCAGTGTTGAAGGTGCAGGGGCAGATACGCAGTATTTT; CDR3aa: CASSVEGAGADTQYF
d_gene: NA; j_gene: TRBJ2-7; v_gene: TRBV27; abundance: NA; CDR3nt: TGTGCCAGCAGTTTCGACAGACACTACGAGCAGTACTTC; CDR3aa: CASSFDRHYEQYF
d_gene: TRBD1; j_gene: TRBJ1-6; v_gene: TRBV10-3; abundance: few; CDR3nt: TGTGCCATCAGTCCGACAGGGAAACTCTCCTATAATTCACCCCTCCACTTT; CDR3aa: CAISPTGKLSYNSPLHF
d_gene: TRBD2; j_gene: TRBJ2-1; v_gene: TRBV9; abundance: NA; CDR3nt: TGTGCCAGCAGCGAAGAGACCGGGACTAGCGTAACCGGTGAGCAGTTCTTC; CDR3aa: CASSEETGTSVTGEQFF
d_gene: NA; j_gene: TRBJ2-5; v_gene: TRBV12-3/TRBV12-4; abundance: once; CDR3nt: TGTGCCAGCAGTTTCACGGCAAAGGGGGAGACCCAGTACTTC; CDR3aa: CASSFTAKGETQYF
d_gene: NA; j_gene: TRBJ1-1; v_gene: TRBV29-1; abundance: NA; CDR3nt: TGCAGCGTTGTAATGTCCGGGGGGGAAGCTTTCTTT; CDR3aa: CSVVMSGGEAFF
d_gene: NA; j_gene: TRBJ2-3; v_gene: TRBV18; abundance: NA; CDR3nt: TGTGCCAGCTCACCACCATCCCGGGGGAACACAGATACGCAGTATTTT; CDR3aa: CASSPPSRGNTDTQYF
d_gene: TRBD1; j_gene: TRBJ2-7; v_gene: TRBV3-1; abundance: NA; CDR3nt: TGTGCCAGCAGCGCCAGGACAGGCTCCTACGAGCAGTACTTC; CDR3aa: CASSARTGSYEQYF
d_gene: NA; j_gene: TRBJ2-1; v_gene: TRBV28; abundance: NA; CDR3nt: TGCGCCAGCAGTGGACGCGGGACCATGGGGAATGAGCAGTTCTTC; CDR3aa: CASSGRGTMGNEQFF
d_gene: TRBD2; j_gene: TRBJ2-1; v_gene: TRBV11-2; abundance: NA; CDR3nt: TGTGCCAGCAGCTTTGGGACTAGCGGGCCCCGGTTCTCCTACAATGAGCAGTTCTTC; CDR3aa: CASSFGTSGPRFSYNEQFF
d_gene: NA; j_gene: TRBJ1-2; v_gene: TRBV4-1; abundance: NA; CDR3nt: TGCGCCAGCAGCGGGACTGGGAGATCGTATGGCTACACCTTC; CDR3aa: CASSGTGRSYGYTF
d_gene: TRBD2; j_gene: TRBJ2-3; v_gene: TRBV4-2; abundance: NA; CDR3nt: TGTGCCAGCAGCCAAGAAGGGGACCTAGCGGGGTATACGCAGTATTTT; CDR3aa: CASSQEGDLAGYTQYF
d_gene: TRBD1; j_gene: TRBJ1-5; v_gene: TRBV4-2; abundance: NA; CDR3nt: TGTGCCAGCAGCCAAGGACAGGGAGTTCAGCCCCAGCATTTT; CDR3aa: CASSQGQGVQPQHF
d_gene: TRBD2; j_gene: TRBJ2-1; v_gene: TRBV15; abundance: NA; CDR3nt: TGTGCCACCAGCAGAGAAAGGACTAGCGGGGACCCCTCCTACAATGAGCAGTTCTTC; CDR3aa: CATSRERTSGDPSYNEQFF
d_gene: NA; j_gene: TRBJ2-7; v_gene: TRBV29-1; abundance: NA; CDR3nt: TGCAGCGTTGCAAGGGGGGTTACCTACGAGCAGTACTTC; CDR3aa: CSVARGVTYEQYF
d_gene: NA; j_gene: TRBJ2-7; v_gene: TRBV20-1; abundance: NA; CDR3nt: TGCAGTGCTAGAGGGCGGTACTACGAGCAGTACTTC; CDR3aa: CSARGRYYEQYF
d_gene: NA; j_gene: TRBJ2-5; v_gene: TRBV7-2; abundance: few; CDR3nt: TGTGCCAGCAGCTTAGCCCGGACCGGGGCCTCCTCTTCAAAGACCCAGTACTTC; CDR3aa: CASSLARTGASSSKTQYF
d_gene: NA; j_gene: TRBJ1-1; v_gene: TRBV12-3/TRBV12-4; abundance: NA; CDR3nt: TGTGCCAGCAGTTTCGTCGGGGTTGGGAACACTGAAGCTTTCTTT; CDR3aa: CASSFVGVGNTEAFF
d_gene: TRBD2; j_gene: TRBJ2-1; v_gene: TRBV5-1; abundance: NA; CDR3nt: TGCGCCAGCAGCTCAAACGCGGGGGGGCCAAGCAATGAGCGGTTCTTC; CDR3aa: CASSSNAGGPSNERFF
d_gene: NA; j_gene: TRBJ2-7; v_gene: TRBV6-5; abundance: few; CDR3nt: TGTGCCAGCAGTCCTCAGTTTCCCTACGAGCAGTACTTC; CDR3aa: CASSPQFPYEQYF